Presented here are 27 T cell receptor beta chains from one specimen sequenced in a study of T cells in Graves' hyperthyroidism and ophthalmopathy. What was amplified from RNA transcripts were TCR beta CDR3 regions. A set of HTBI primers served as the primers for a first-round RT-PCR of the TCR CDR3. One entry per CDR3 protein results from TCRdb running MiXCR on the multiplex PCR reads. The repertoire includes 300,000 to 500,000 distinct CDR3 sequences, about 14% of them detected once, and around 27% sits in the top ten. Sequencing was done on a sample of blood. The origin of the receptors is a man aged 50-59 years with Graves' ophthalmopathy.

This clonotype was picked up many times. The chain combines TRBV2 with TRBJ1-1, with TRBD1 matching 7 bases. The CDR3 extends over 16 amino acids. The germline V gene encodes CDR1 SNHLY and CDR2 FYNNEI. J lost 10 bases, V lost 0 bases, and 14 bases had no gene match. DNA for the CDR3: TGTGCCAGCAGTGAAGCGAGGACAGGCATGGGACGGGGAGCTTTCTTT. It encodes CASSEARTGMGRGAFF.

This clonotype has ten or more counts. The chain carries TRBV12-3 or TRBV12-4 and TRBJ2-7; 7 bases align to TRBD1. This CDR3 spans 12 amino acids. V was pared by 3 bases and J by 9 bases, with 5 bases of the junction left unmatched. CDR3 sequence reads: CASSLPGQRQYF. In nucleotides, the CDR3 is TGTGCCAGCAGTTTGCCGGGACAGAGGCAGTACTTC.

There are many counts of this clonotype. The chain recombines TRBV6-1 with TRBJ2-7, with 7 bases lining up with TRBD1. The CDR3 is 15 amino acids. V shed 6 bases, J shed 1 base, and the junction held 9 bases outside the gene matches. The germline CDR1 and CDR2 sequences are MNHNS and SASEGT. DNA for the CDR3: TGTGCCAGCAGGGATACCTTACAGGGGTCCTACGAGCAGTACTTC. Its protein product is CASRDTLQGSYEQYF.

This clonotype turned up a few times. A much more abundant neighbour one base away suggests this may be a read error. This CDR3 fails to terminate in the conserved phenylalanine or tryptophan, so it likely reflects a read error. The J gene is TRBJ1-5, the V gene TRBV6-9; D gene unclear. The germline V gene has CDR1 MNHGY and CDR2 SVAAGI. Trimming took off 3 bases at V and 1 base at J, with 7 bases between the two ends. The CDR3 consists of 14 residues. The CDR3 nucleotides are TGTGCCAGCAGTTACGCCCTAAGCAATCAGCCCCAGCATGTT. It encodes CASSYALSNQPQHV.

In its sample, this clonotype was seen a few times. The chain combines TRBV20-1 with TRBJ2-2, with D perhaps being TRBD1 or TRBD2 (5 bases each). Germline values: CDR1 DFQATT, CDR2 SNEGSKA (reference sequence). This CDR3 contains 14 residues. The ends were cut back, 6 bases at V and 1 base at J, with 12 bases in the middle. The CDR3 bases are TGCAGTGCCCGTGGGGGTGGGAACACCGGGGAGCTGTTTTTT. It yields the protein CSARGGGNTGELFF.

This clonotype was seen at least ten times. The chain employs TRBV28 and TRBJ2-7; D not certain. Trimming pared 4 bases from V and 5 bases from J, leaving 15 bases between. This CDR3 comprises 14 residues. Germline CDR1 is MDHEN and CDR2 is SYDVKM. The DNA for the CDR3 is TGTGCCAGCAGTTCCCCGGGCCCCACCGACGAGCAGTACTTC. This gives the protein CASSSPGPTDEQYF.

This clonotype was detected many times. The chain carries TRBV6-6 and TRBJ1-2; 10 nucleotides match TRBD1. V trimming: 0 bases; J trimming: 5 bases; junction bases outside the gene matches: 3. In germline, CDR1 is MNHNY, CDR2 SVGAGI (reference sequence). This CDR3 spans 15 amino acids. CDR3 coding DNA: TGTGCCAGCAGTTACTCGGGGACAGGGGAATATGGCTACACCTTC. It is translated as CASSYSGTGEYGYTF.

This clonotype was observed many times. CDR3 protein: CASSPRNREKLFF. The CDR3 DNA sequence: TGTGCCAGCTCACCACGGAATCGGGAAAAACTGTTTTTT. The J gene is TRBJ1-4, the V gene TRBV18; D is unclear. Trimming cost V 1 base and J 8 bases, with 8 bases left between them. The CDR3 runs to 13 residues. Germline V gene data show CDR1 as KGHSH and CDR2 as LQKENI.

The V gene is TRBV9, the J gene TRBJ2-7; 11 nucleotides agree with TRBD1. The CDR3 consists of 15 residues. V was clipped by 3 bases and J by 10 bases; unmatched bases: 12. From germline, CDR1 is SGDLS and CDR2 YYNGEE. DNA for the CDR3: TGTGCCAGCAGCGCCAACACCGGACAGGGGGCGCGACAGTACTTC. Translation: CASSANTGQGARQYF.

The rearrangement links TRBV12-3 or TRBV12-4 to TRBJ2-5, with D hard to call. The ends were cut back, 5 bases at V and 7 bases at J, with 17 bases in the middle. This CDR3 is built from 14 residues. The CDR3 loop is CASSHNRAPRTQYF. The CDR3 bases are TGTGCCAGCAGTCACAACCGGGCCCCCAGGACCCAGTACTTC.

A single count supports this clonotype. It may be a read error: a sequence one base away is much more abundant. V gene TRBV2 combines with J gene TRBJ2-1, with TRBD2 matching over 11 bases. The V segment lost 4 bases and the J segment 2 bases; nucleotides outside the gene matches: 4. Germline values: CDR1 SNHLY, CDR2 FYNNEI. The CDR3 totals 16 residues. The CDR3 spells CASSGDSGRAYNEQFF. Here the CDR3 DNA reads TGTGCCAGCAGTGGAGATAGCGGGAGGGCCTACAATGAGCAGTTCTTC.

This clonotype was detected ten times or more. CDR3 in DNA: TGCAGCGTTGAGCGTGGCGGGGGTCCCCCCTCAAATGAGCAGTTCTTC. This translates into CSVERGGGPPSNEQFF. The rearrangement uses TRBV29-1 and TRBJ2-1; TRBD2 agrees at 7 bases. V shed 3 bases and J 7 bases; nucleotides not matched to a gene: 15. This CDR3 contains 16 residues. CDR1 and CDR2 from the germline V gene are SQVTM and ANQGSEA.

This clonotype turned up a few times. This chain uses TRBV6-1 with TRBJ1-3; 9 bases are shared with TRBD1. The ends lost 2 bases at V and 1 base at J; junction bases unmatched: 3. Germline CDR1 is MNHNS and CDR2 is SASEGT. This CDR3 region has 16 residues. In DNA form, the CDR3 reads TGTGCCAGCAGTGAATGGGGACAGGGATCTGGAAACACCATATATTTT. It is translated as CASSEWGQGSGNTIYF.

Turning to this clonotype: At one end, the junction sequence differs from germline, possibly due to a read error. This sequence joins TRBV7-7 and TRBJ2-1; D not certain. CDR3 length: 15 residues. Germline V CDR1 and CDR2: SSHAT, FNYEAQ (reference sequence). CDR3: CASSQSRNSYNEQFF. DNA for the CDR3: TGTGCTAGCAGCCAATCTAGAAACTCCTACAATGAGCAGTTCTTC.

The V and J genes are TRBV20-1 and TRBJ2-7; 9 nucleotides agree with TRBD1. This CDR3 is built from 14 residues. Germline loops: CDR1 DFQATT, CDR2 SNEGSKA (reference sequence). The V gene end was trimmed by 1 base and the J gene end by 5 bases; junction bases not matched to a gene: 6. The CDR3 nucleotides read TGCAGTGCTAGAGTGTCCGGGACAGGGAACGAGCAGTACTTC. It is translated as CSARVSGTGNEQYF.

This clonotype was detected only a few times. CDR3: CASSSPAQMGSGEQFF. In DNA form, the CDR3 reads TGTGCCAGCAGCTCACCAGCCCAGATGGGGAGTGGTGAGCAGTTCTTC. The chain has TRBV7-9 and TRBJ2-1; D is possibly TRBD2 (5 bases). CDR1 and CDR2 (germline): SEHNR, FQNEAQ (reference sequence). This CDR3 spans 16 amino acids. V lost 4 bases, J lost 9 bases, and 22 bases lay in between.

This clonotype was seen many times. The chain is built from TRBV5-1 and TRBJ2-7, with D perhaps matching TRBD1 (6 bases). This CDR3 contains 13 residues. Trimming removed 4 bases from V and 2 bases from J, with 10 bases in between. Looked up from germline, CDR1 is SGHRS and CDR2 is YFSETQ. CDR3: CASSDWGPYEQYF. CDR3 coding DNA: TGCGCCAGCAGCGATTGGGGGCCCTACGAGCAGTACTTC.

The chain couples TRBV12-3 or TRBV12-4 to TRBJ2-2, with 8 bases matching TRBD1. The V gene end was trimmed by 6 bases and the J gene end by 4 bases; junction bases not matched to a gene: 7. This CDR3 spans 15 amino acids. The CDR3 bases are TGTGCCAGCAGCGCGGACAGGGTGGCCACCGGGGAGCTGTTTTTT. This encodes CASSADRVATGELFF.

This clonotype turned up a few times. The V call is TRBV7-9, the J call TRBJ1-4, with a possible D match to TRBD1 (6 bases). V shed 5 bases and J shed 13 bases, with 11 bases lying between them. The length of the CDR3 is 11 residues. Looked up from germline, CDR1 is SEHNR and CDR2 is FQNEAQ (reference sequence). The CDR3 sequence is CASSRQDPLFF. The CDR3 region has the DNA TGTGCCAGCAGCCGACAGGACCCACTGTTTTTT.

The chain recombines TRBV5-1 with TRBJ2-5; D perhaps matches TRBD2 (5 bases). Germline CDR1 reads SGHRS; CDR2 reads YFSETQ. This CDR3 region has 16 residues. The germline V and J ends were trimmed by 2 bases and 4 bases, with 18 bases remaining between them. CDR3 sequence (DNA): TGCGCCAGCAGCTTTACCTCGTGGGAAGGAGGAGAGACCCAGTACTTC. It translates to CASSFTSWEGGETQYF.

The chain employs TRBV14 and TRBJ2-7; 7 bases are a match to TRBD2. Germline V gene sequence: CDR1 SGHDN, CDR2 FVKESK. After removal of 4 bases from V and 6 bases from J, the junction contained 6 bases not matched to a gene. The CDR3 loop spans 13 amino acids. The CDR3 sequence is CASSPGTIVEQYF. DNA for the CDR3: TGTGCCAGCAGCCCCGGGACTATCGTCGAGCAGTACTTC.

This clonotype was seen at least ten times. The chain recombines TRBV2 with TRBJ2-2; TRBD1 might be the D (6 bases). V dropped 7 bases and J dropped 3 bases, with 15 bases sitting between them. The CDR3 consists of 15 residues. Germline V CDR1 and CDR2: SNHLY, FYNNEI. The CDR3 sequence: CASKYRYRDTGELFF. CDR3 in DNA: TGTGCCAGCAAATATAGGTACAGGGACACCGGGGAGCTGTTTTTT.

The chain carries TRBV15 and TRBJ2-5; 8 bases agree with TRBD1. Unmatched junction bases numbered 5, after V lost 4 bases and J lost 7 bases. This CDR3 spans 13 amino acids. The V gene's germline CDR1 is LNHNV and CDR2 YYDKDF (reference sequence). CDR3 protein: CATSKSDRGTQYF. Here the CDR3 DNA reads TGTGCCACCAGCAAGAGCGACAGGGGGACCCAGTACTTC.

This clonotype was recorded at least ten times. This chain links TRBV7-9 with TRBJ2-5, with D tentatively TRBD1 (6 bases). The V gene lost 3 bases and the J gene lost 0 bases, with 11 bases spanning the gap. The CDR3 consists of 15 residues. Germline CDR1 and CDR2: SEHNR and FQNEAQ (reference sequence). The chain's CDR3 is CASSLGYRDQETQYF. In DNA form, the CDR3 reads TGTGCCAGCAGCTTGGGGTACAGGGACCAAGAGACCCAGTACTTC. Complete variable domain (other parts from reference TRBV7-9 and TRBJ2-5): DTGVSQNPRHKITKRGQNVTFRCDPISEHNRLYWYRQTLGQGPEFLTYFQNEAQLEKSRLLSDRFSAERPKGSFSTLEIQRTEQGDSAMYLCASSLGYRDQETQYFGPGTRLLVL.

There are many counts of this clonotype. The genes are TRBV12-3 or TRBV12-4 and TRBJ2-7; possible D gene TRBD2, 5 bases. The V gene lost 8 bases and the J gene lost 0 bases, with 11 bases spanning the gap. This CDR3 is 13 amino acids long. CDR3 protein: CASRGRVSYEQYF. The CDR3 nucleotides read TGTGCCAGCCGTGGGCGGGTCTCCTACGAGCAGTACTTC.

This clonotype was counted at least ten times. This chain connects TRBV2 to TRBJ2-5; D is ambiguous. Trimming stripped 8 bases from V and 5 bases from J, with 12 bases between. CDR3 length: 12 amino acids. Germline assignment: CDR1 SNHLY and CDR2 FYNNEI. The CDR3 sequence is CASGASVETQYF. The CDR3 nucleotides are TGTGCCAGCGGCGCATCGGTCGAGACCCAGTACTTC.

This clonotype was picked up many times. This chain connects TRBV28 to TRBJ1-6; 9 nucleotides match TRBD1. CDR3 size: 15 residues. Germline lookup yields CDR1 MDHEN and CDR2 SYDVKM. The ends lost 6 bases at V and 9 bases at J; junction bases unmatched: 9. The CDR3: CASRTTGTGSSPLHF. The DNA of the CDR3 is TGTGCCAGCAGGACTACCGGGACAGGGAGTTCACCCCTCCACTTT.